The clone carrying this TCR beta chain appeared once. The junction departs from the called germline gene at one end, perhaps through a read error. The data are from a study of blood T cells in healthy people across ages. Collection of around 10 milliliters of peripheral blood was performed for each donor. The CDR3 sequence is 12 residues long. Together with a sample-barcoded 5' primer, a J-beta primer mix was included in a second PCR lasting about 6 to 11 cycles. TCRdb passed the 5' RACE reads through MiXCR, listing each CDR3 protein once. This table holds over 500,000 distinct CDR3 sequences, more than 45% found once.

Material for sequencing was blood. The receptor was isolated from an elderly woman in good health. The chain uses TRBV12-3 or TRBV12-4 and TRBJ2-5; perhaps TRBD2 as D (5 bases). CDR3 residues: CAGSLGGFFPYF. CDR3 sequence (DNA): TGTGCCGGCAGTTTAGGCGGGTTCTTTCCGTACTTC.